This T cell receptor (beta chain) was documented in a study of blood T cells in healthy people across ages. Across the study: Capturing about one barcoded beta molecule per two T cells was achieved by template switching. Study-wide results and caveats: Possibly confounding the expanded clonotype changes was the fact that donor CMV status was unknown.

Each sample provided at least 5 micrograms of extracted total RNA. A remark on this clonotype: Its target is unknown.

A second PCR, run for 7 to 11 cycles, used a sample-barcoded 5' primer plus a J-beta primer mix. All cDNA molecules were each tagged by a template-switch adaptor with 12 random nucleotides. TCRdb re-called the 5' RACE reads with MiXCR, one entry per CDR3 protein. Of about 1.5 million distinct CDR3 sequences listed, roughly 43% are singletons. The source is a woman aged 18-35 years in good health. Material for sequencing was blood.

In DNA, the CDR3 is TGTGCCAGCAGTCCTCAACTAGCAACCGGGGAGCTGTTTTTT. It is translated as CASSPQLATGELFF. The genes are TRBV12-3 or TRBV12-4 and TRBJ2-2; weak D call: TRBD2 (6 bases). The CDR3 extends over 14 amino acids. Trimming stripped 5 bases from V and 5 bases from J, with 12 bases between.